This T cell receptor beta chain was found in a study of monozygotic twins with inflammatory bowel disease. Per germline, CDR1 SGHDN and CDR2 FVKESK. This CDR3 is 19 amino acids long. Using the 5' RACE reads, TCRdb records one entry per CDR3 protein without DNA. This table lists over 350,000 distinct CDR3 sequences. This sequence joins TRBV14 and TRBJ2-1. Source material: blood. The TCR comes from a human donor with ulcerative colitis or Crohn's disease, or a healthy co-twin of an affected twin (not recorded which). Here the CDR3 reads CASSQDKITAKWWYNEQFF.